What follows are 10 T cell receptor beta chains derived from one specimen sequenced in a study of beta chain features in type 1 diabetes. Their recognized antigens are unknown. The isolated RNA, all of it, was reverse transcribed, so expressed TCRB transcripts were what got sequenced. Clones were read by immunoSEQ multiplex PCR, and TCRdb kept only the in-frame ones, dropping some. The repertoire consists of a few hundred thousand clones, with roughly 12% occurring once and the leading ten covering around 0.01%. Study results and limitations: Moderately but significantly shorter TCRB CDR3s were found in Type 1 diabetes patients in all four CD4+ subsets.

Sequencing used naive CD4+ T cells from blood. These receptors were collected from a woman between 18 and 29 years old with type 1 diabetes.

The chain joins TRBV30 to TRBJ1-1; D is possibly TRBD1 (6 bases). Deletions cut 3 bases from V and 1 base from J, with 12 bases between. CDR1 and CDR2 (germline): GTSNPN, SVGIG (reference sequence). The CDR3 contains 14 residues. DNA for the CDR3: TGTGCCTGGAGAGCGGGACACTCGAACACTGAAGCTTTCTTT. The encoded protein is CAWRAGHSNTEAFF.

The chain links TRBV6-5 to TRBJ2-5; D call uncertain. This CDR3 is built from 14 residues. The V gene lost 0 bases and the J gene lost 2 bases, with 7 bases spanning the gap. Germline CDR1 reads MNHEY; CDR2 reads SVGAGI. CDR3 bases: TGTGCCAGCAGTTACTCTGATACTCAAGAGACCCAGTACTTC. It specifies CASSYSDTQETQYF.

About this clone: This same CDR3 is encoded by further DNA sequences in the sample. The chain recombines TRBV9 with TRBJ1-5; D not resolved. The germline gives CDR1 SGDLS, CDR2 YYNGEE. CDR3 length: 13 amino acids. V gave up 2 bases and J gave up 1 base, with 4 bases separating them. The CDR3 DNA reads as TGTGCCAGCAGCGTCGGGAGCAATCAGCCCCAGCATTTT. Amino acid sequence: CASSVGSNQPQHF.

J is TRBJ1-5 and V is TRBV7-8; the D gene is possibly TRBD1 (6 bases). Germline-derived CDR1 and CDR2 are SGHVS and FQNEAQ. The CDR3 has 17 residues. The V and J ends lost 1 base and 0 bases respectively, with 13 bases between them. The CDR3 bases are TGTGCCAGCAGCTTAGTTGCGTCAGGGGATAGCAATCAGCCCCAGCATTTT. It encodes CASSLVASGDSNQPQHF.

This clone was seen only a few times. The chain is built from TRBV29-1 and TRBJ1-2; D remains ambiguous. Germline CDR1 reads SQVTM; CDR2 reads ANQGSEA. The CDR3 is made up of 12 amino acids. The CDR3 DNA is TGCATAGCATCCCTCGATAGCTATGGCTACACCTTC. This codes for CIASLDSYGYTF.

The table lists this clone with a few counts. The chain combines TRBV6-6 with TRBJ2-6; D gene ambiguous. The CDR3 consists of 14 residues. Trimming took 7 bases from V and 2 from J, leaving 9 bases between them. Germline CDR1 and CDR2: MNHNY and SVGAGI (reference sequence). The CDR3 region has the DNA TGTGCCAGCACCCCGAGAACTGGGGCCAACGTCCTGACTTTC. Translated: CASTPRTGANVLTF.

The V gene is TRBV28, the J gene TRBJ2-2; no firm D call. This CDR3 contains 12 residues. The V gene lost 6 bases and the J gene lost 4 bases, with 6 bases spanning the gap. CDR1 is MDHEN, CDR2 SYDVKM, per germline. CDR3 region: CASRRSTGELFF. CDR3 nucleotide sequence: TGTGCCAGCAGGCGGAGCACCGGGGAGCTGTTTTTT.

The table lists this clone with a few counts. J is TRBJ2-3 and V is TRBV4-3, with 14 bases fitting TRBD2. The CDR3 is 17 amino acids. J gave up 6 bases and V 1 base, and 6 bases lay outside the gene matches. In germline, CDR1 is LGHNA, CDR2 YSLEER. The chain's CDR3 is CASSQGRGLAGEDTQYF. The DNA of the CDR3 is TGCGCCAGCAGCCAAGGAAGGGGACTAGCGGGGGAGGATACGCAGTATTTT.

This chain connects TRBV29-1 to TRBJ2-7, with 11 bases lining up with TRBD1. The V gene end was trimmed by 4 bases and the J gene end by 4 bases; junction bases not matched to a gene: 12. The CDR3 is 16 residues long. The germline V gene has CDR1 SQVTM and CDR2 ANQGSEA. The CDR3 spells CSVAIPSDRGRYEQYF. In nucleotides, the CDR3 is TGCAGCGTTGCGATACCCTCGGACAGGGGGCGATACGAGCAGTACTTC.

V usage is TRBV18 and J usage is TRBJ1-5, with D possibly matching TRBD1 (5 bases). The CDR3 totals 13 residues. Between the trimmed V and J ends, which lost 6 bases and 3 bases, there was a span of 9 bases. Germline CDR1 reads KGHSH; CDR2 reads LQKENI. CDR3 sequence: CASSVGPNQPQHF. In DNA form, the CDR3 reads TGTGCCAGCTCGGTGGGGCCCAATCAGCCCCAGCATTTT.